These 16 T cell receptor beta chains came from one sample sequenced in a study of T cell responses to AZD1222 COVID-19 vaccine. Only in-frame clones appear in the TCRdb table, and some are missing; sequencing was by immunoSEQ multiplex PCR. This table holds around 60,000 clones, 81% found once. The starting material was peripheral blood, obtained 28 days after the second AZD1222 dose. These receptors all come from an adult who received the AZD1222 COVID-19 vaccine.

This chain joins TRBV7-9 and TRBJ2-2; TRBD1 is a possible D gene (5 bases). The germline V gene encodes CDR1 SEHNR and CDR2 FQNEAQ (reference sequence). V was pared by 5 bases and J by 3 bases, with 10 bases between. There are 14 residues in the CDR3. This CDR3 is CASSPGHYTGELFF. In nucleotides, the CDR3 is TGTGCCAGCAGCCCCGGACATTACACCGGGGAGCTGTTTTTT. The variable domain in full, with the rest retrieved from reference TRBV7-9 and TRBJ2-2, is DTGVSQNPRHKITKRGQNVTFRCDPISEHNRLYWYRQTLGQGPEFLTYFQNEAQLEKSRLLSDRFSAERPKGSFSTLEIQRTEQGDSAMYLCASSPGHYTGELFFGEGSRLTVL.

This chain joins TRBV5-1 and TRBJ2-5; tentative D call: TRBD2 (5 bases). Germline CDR1 reads SGHRS; CDR2 reads YFSETQ. Deletions cut 3 bases from V and 0 bases from J, with 12 bases between. This CDR3 comprises 15 residues. CDR3 region: CASSYQPDYQETQYF. CDR3 nucleotide sequence: TGCGCCAGCAGCTACCAACCGGACTACCAAGAGACCCAGTACTTC.

V usage is TRBV11-3 and J usage is TRBJ1-5; D unresolved. The V and J ends lost 3 bases and 0 bases respectively, with 6 bases between them. The germline CDR1 and CDR2 sequences are SGHNT and YENEEA. CDR3 size: 14 residues. The CDR3 DNA sequence: TGTGCCAGCAGCTTCGTGAGTAGCAATCAGCCCCAGCATTTT. Translating gives CASSFVSSNQPQHF. Complete variable domain (other parts from reference TRBV11-3 and TRBJ1-5): EAGVVQSPRYKIIEKKQPVAFWCNPISGHNTLYWYLQNLGQGPELLIRYENEEAVDDSQLPKDRFSAERLKGVDSTLKIQPAELGDSAVYLCASSFVSSNQPQHFGDGTRLSIL.

This clone appeared once. As DNA, the CDR3 is TGTGCCAGCAGTTTTGGGTTCGGTGAGCAGTTCTTC. Encoded protein: CASSFGFGEQFF. The rearrangement joins TRBV6-2 or TRBV6-3 to TRBJ2-1; no definite D call. Trimming stripped 4 bases from V and 9 bases from J, with 10 bases between. Per the germline V gene, CDR1 is MNHEY and CDR2 is SVGEGT. This CDR3 comprises 12 residues.

The V call is TRBV5-4, the J call TRBJ2-5, with D maybe TRBD2 (6 bases). Germline loops: CDR1 SGHNT, CDR2 YYREEE (reference sequence). The CDR3 length is 16 residues. Trimming pared 1 base from V and 2 bases from J, leaving 15 bases between. In DNA, the CDR3 is TGTGCCAGCAGCTTGTATTTAGGACTACAACAAGAGACCCAGTACTTC. Translation gives CASSLYLGLQQETQYF.

The genes are TRBV7-8 and TRBJ1-1; D ambiguous. CDR1 and CDR2 (germline): SGHVS, FQNEAQ. Trimming took off 1 base at V and 1 base at J, with 19 bases between the two ends. The CDR3 length is 18 residues. CDR3 DNA: TGTGCCAGCAGCTTAGGGGGTGATCGGGCGATGGGGAACACTGAAGCTTTCTTT. Amino acids: CASSLGGDRAMGNTEAFF.

The rearrangement uses TRBV21-1 and TRBJ1-4; no check of the table's D call, TRBD1, against the DNA was made. TRBV21-1 is shown as a pseudogene. The CDR3 totals 22 residues. The CDR3 bases are TGTGCCAGCAGCAAGGGGCCTTTCCCCCGGGACAGGGGGTGGGGGTCGGATGAAAAACTGTTTTTT. This sequence encodes CASSKGPFPRDRGWGSDEKLFF.

This clone was found once. The V gene is TRBV7-9, the J gene TRBJ2-7; TRBD1 matches 7 bases. Germline V gene lookup returns CDR1 SEHNR and CDR2 FQNEAQ (reference sequence). V shed 4 bases and J 2 bases; nucleotides not matched to a gene: 17. The CDR3 consists of 18 residues. The CDR3 sequence: CASSWQGIGGLKTYEQYF. CDR3 DNA: TGTGCCAGCAGCTGGCAGGGGATAGGGGGCTTGAAGACCTACGAGCAGTACTTC.

This chain connects TRBV12-3 or TRBV12-4 to TRBJ2-7; 7 bases are shared with TRBD1. The CDR3 covers 13 residues. V was pared by 6 bases and J by 7 bases, with 9 bases of the junction left unmatched. CDR3 loop: CASSHRDRLEQYF. CDR3 sequence (DNA): TGTGCCAGCAGCCACCGGGACAGATTAGAGCAGTACTTC.

This clone has a handful of counts. This chain joins TRBV6-2 or TRBV6-3 and TRBJ2-2; 9 positions agree with TRBD2. Unmatched junction bases numbered 6, after V lost 1 base and J lost 0 bases. Germline values: CDR1 MNHEY, CDR2 SVGEGT. This CDR3 has 18 residues. The CDR3 here is CASSYWGLALSNTGELFF. Here the CDR3 DNA reads TGTGCCAGCAGTTACTGGGGACTAGCCCTTTCGAACACCGGGGAGCTGTTTTTT.

This chain joins TRBV24-1 and TRBJ2-5; 7 positions agree with TRBD1. The V and J ends lost 5 bases and 5 bases, in that order; junction bases with no gene match: 10. Germline lookup yields CDR1 KGHDR and CDR2 SFDVKD. The CDR3 covers 15 residues. The CDR3 here is CATSAKGASGETQYF. The CDR3 DNA reads as TGTGCCACCAGTGCAAAGGGGGCTTCAGGGGAGACCCAGTACTTC.

V gene TRBV19 combines with J gene TRBJ1-5, with a tentative D call TRBD1 (5 bases). Trimming cost V 8 bases and J 1 base, with 12 bases left between them. Germline loops: CDR1 LNHDA, CDR2 SQIVND (reference sequence). The CDR3 is made up of 14 amino acids. The CDR3 is CASSPGPSNQPQHF. DNA for the CDR3: TGTGCCAGTTCACCGGGACCGAGCAATCAGCCCCAGCATTTT.

The CDR3 here is CASSQDMWGAQETEAFF. CDR3 in DNA: TGTGCCAGCAGCCAAGATATGTGGGGGGCGCAGGAGACTGAAGCTTTCTTT. V usage is TRBV4-2 and J usage is TRBJ1-1; D is possibly TRBD1 (6 bases). V lost 0 bases and J lost 5, with 19 bases in between. CDR1 LGHNA and CDR2 YNFKEQ come from the germline V gene. This CDR3 contains 17 residues.

This sequence joins TRBV7-9 and TRBJ1-5; no firm D call. The germline CDR1 and CDR2 sequences are SEHNR and FQNEAQ (reference sequence). Trimming removed 5 bases at V and 7 bases at J, with 18 bases between. The CDR3 totals 15 residues. In DNA, the CDR3 is TGTGCCAGCAGCGGGGAGTTGGGGTTAGGACAGCCCCAGCATTTT. The encoded protein is CASSGELGLGQPQHF.

This chain joins TRBV2 and TRBJ2-1; 9 positions agree with TRBD1. Germline V CDR1 and CDR2: SNHLY, FYNNEI. The CDR3 length is 16 residues. Losses at the gene ends were 6 bases for V and 8 bases for J; bases not matched to a gene: 14. CDR3 nucleotide sequence: TGTGCCAGCAGCTTACAGGGGGCGCGTCACCCCGATGAGCAGTTCTTC. The encoded protein is CASSLQGARHPDEQFF.

V gene TRBV2 combines with J gene TRBJ2-5, with 9 bases fitting TRBD2. After removal of 1 base from V and 4 bases from J, the junction contained 7 bases not matched to a gene. Germline-derived CDR1 and CDR2 are SNHLY and FYNNEI. CDR3 length equals 16 residues. CDR3 in DNA: TGTGCCAGCAGTGAAGGGGGACTAGCATACGGAGAGACCCAGTACTTC. It specifies CASSEGGLAYGETQYF.